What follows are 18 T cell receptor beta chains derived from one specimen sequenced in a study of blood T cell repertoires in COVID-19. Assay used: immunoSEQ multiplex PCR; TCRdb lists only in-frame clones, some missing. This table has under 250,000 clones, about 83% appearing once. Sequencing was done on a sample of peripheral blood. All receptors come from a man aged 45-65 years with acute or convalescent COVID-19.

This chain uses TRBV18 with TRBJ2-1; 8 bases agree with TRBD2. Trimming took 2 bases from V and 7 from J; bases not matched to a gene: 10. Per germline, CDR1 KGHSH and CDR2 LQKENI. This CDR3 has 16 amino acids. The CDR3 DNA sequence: TGTGCCAGCTCACCAGAAGACCCCATAGCGGGAAATGAGCAGTTCTTC. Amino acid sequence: CASSPEDPIAGNEQFF.

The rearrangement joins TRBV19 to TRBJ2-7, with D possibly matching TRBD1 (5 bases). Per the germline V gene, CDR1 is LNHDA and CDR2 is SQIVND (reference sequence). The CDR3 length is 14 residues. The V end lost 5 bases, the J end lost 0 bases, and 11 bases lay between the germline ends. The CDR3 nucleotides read TGTGCCAGTAGTCCCCGACAGAGCTCCTACGAGCAGTACTTC. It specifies CASSPRQSSYEQYF.

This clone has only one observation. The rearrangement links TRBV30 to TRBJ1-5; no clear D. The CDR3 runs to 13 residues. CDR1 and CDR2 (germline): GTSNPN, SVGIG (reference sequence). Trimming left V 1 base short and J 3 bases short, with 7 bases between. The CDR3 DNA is TGTGCCTGGAGTGAACAATCCAATCAGCCCCAGCATTTT. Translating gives CAWSEQSNQPQHF.

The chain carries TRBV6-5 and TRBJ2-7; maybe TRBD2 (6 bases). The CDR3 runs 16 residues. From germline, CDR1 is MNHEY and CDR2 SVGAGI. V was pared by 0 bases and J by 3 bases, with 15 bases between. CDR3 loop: CASSYSDRGGFYEQYF. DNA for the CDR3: TGTGCCAGCAGTTACTCGGATCGCGGAGGGTTCTACGAGCAGTACTTC.

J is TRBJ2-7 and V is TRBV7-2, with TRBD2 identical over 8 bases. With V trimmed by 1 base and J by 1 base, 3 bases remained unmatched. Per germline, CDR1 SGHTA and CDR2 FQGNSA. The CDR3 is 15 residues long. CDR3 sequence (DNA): TGTGCCAGCAGCTTAGAACCGGGAGGGTCCTACGAGCAGTACTTC. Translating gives CASSLEPGGSYEQYF.

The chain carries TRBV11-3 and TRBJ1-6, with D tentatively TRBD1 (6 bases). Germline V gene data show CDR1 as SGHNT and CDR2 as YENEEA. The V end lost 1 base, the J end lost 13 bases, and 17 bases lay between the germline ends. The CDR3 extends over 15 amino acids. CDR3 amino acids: CASSLVPDSSLPLHF. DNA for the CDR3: TGTGCCAGCAGCTTAGTCCCGGACAGTTCACTGCCCCTCCACTTT.

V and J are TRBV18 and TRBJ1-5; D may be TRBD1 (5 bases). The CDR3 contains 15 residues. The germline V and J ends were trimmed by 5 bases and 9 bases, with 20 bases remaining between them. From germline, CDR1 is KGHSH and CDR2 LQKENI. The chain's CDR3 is CASSDGTEGLRPQHF. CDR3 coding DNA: TGTGCCAGCTCAGACGGGACGGAGGGATTGCGGCCCCAGCATTTT. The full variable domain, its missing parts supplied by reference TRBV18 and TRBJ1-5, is NAGVMQNPRHLVRRRGQEARLRCSPMKGHSHVYWYRQLPEEGLKFMVYLQKENIIDESGMPKERFSAEFPKEGPSILRIQQVVRGDSAAYFCASSDGTEGLRPQHFGDGTRLSIL.

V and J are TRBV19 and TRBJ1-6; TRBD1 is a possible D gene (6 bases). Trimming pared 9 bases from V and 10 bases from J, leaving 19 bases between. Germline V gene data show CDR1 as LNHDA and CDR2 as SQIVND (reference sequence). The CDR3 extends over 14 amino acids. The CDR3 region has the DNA TGTGCCAGCCAACAGGGAGTGAGTGAGTCACCCCTCCACTTT. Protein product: CASQQGVSESPLHF.

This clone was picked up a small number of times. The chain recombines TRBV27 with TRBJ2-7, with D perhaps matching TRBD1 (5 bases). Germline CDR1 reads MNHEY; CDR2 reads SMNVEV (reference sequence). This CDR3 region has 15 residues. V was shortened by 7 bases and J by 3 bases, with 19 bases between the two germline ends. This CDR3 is CASITWGGAGYEQYF. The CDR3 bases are TGTGCCAGCATTACTTGGGGTGGGGCTGGCTACGAGCAGTACTTC.

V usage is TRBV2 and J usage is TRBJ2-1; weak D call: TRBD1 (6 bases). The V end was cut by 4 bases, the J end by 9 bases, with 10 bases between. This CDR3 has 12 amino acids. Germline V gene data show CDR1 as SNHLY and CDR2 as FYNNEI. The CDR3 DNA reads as TGTGCCAGCAGTGTTATGGACAGTGAGCAGTTCTTC. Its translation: CASSVMDSEQFF. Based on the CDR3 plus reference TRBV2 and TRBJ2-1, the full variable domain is EPEVTQTPSHQVTQMGQEVILRCVPISNHLYFYWYRQILGQKVEFLVSFYNNEISEKSEIFDDQFSVERPDGSNFTLKIRSTKLEDSAMYFCASSVMDSEQFFGPGTRLTVL.

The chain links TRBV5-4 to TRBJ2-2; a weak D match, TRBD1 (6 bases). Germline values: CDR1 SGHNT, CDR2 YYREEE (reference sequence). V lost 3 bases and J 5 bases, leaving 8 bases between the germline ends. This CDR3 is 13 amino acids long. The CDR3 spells CASSSDRTGELFF. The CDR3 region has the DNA TGTGCCAGCAGCTCGGACAGAACCGGGGAGCTGTTTTTT. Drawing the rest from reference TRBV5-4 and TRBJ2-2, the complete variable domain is ETGVTQSPTHLIKTRGQQVTLRCSSQSGHNTVSWYQQALGQGPQFIFQYYREEENGRGNFPPRFSGLQFPNYSSELNVNALELDDSALYLCASSSDRTGELFFGEGSRLTVL.

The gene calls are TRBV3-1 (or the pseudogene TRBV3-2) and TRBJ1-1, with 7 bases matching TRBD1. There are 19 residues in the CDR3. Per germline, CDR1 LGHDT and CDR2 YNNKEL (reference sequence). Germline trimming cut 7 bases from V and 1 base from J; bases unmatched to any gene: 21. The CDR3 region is CASTLTPGGPLIPNTEAFF. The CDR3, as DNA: TGTGCCAGCACTCTCACCCCAGGGGGACCCCTTATACCGAACACTGAAGCTTTCTTT.

The CDR3 loop reads CAISQSGSTDTQYF. The CDR3 DNA follows: TGTGCCATCAGTCAAAGCGGGAGCACAGATACGCAGTATTTT. J is TRBJ2-3 and V is TRBV10-3; the D gene is possibly TRBD2 (6 bases). V was shortened by 5 bases and J by 0 bases, with 9 bases between the two germline ends. The CDR3 runs 14 residues. From germline, CDR1 is ENHRY and CDR2 SYGVKD.

The CDR3 nucleotides are TGTGCCAGCTCACCAATACAGGGGGCGGACACTGAAGCTTTCTTT. Translating it yields CASSPIQGADTEAFF. This chain uses TRBV18 with TRBJ1-1, with 9 positions matching TRBD1. V trimming: 2 bases; J trimming: 3 bases; junction bases outside the gene matches: 4. The CDR3 has 15 residues. In germline, CDR1 is KGHSH, CDR2 LQKENI.

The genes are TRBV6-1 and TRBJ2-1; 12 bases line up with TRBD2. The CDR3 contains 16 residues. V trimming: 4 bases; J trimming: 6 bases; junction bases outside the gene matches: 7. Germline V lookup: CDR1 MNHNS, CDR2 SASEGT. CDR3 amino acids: CASSGWTSGKPNEQFF. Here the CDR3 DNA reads TGTGCCAGCAGTGGCTGGACTAGCGGGAAACCCAATGAGCAGTTCTTC.

The CDR3 nucleotides are TGCGCCAGCAGCCGGACTAGCGAGGGGTCCTACAATGAGCAGTTCTTC. Protein sequence: CASSRTSEGSYNEQFF. V gene TRBV4-1 combines with J gene TRBJ2-1, with 9 bases identical to TRBD2. V lost 4 bases and J lost 1; bases outside the gene matches: 5. The CDR3 loop spans 16 amino acids. Per germline, CDR1 MGHRA and CDR2 YSYEKL.

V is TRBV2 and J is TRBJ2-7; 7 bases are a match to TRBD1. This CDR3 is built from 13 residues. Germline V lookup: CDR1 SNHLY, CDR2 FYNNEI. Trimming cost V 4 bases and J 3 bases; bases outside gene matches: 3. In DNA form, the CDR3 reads TGTGCCAGCAGTGGGGACAGTTACTACGAGCAGTACTTC. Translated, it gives CASSGDSYYEQYF.

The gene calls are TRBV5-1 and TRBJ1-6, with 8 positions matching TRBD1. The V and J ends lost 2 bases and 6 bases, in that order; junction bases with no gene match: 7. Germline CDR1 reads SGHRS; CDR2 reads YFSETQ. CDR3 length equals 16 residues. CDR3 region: CASSFMTGEGNSPLHF. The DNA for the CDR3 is TGCGCCAGCAGCTTCATGACAGGGGAGGGTAATTCACCCCTCCACTTT.